The 30 T cell receptor beta chains presented below share a single source sample, sequenced in a study of cytomegalovirus exposure and HLA in healthy donors. It was with 60 Vbeta and 13 Jbeta primers that the PCR ran. The table came from immunoSEQ multiplex PCR; TCRdb's copy has only in-frame clones and leaves some out. Of some 120,000 clones listed, approximately 61% were seen once; the top ten hold 1.6%. Material for sequencing was PBMCs. The receptor set was obtained from a man aged 30 to 39 in good health and CMV-seropositive.

This chain links TRBV5-1 with TRBJ1-5; 7 bases map to TRBD1. Germline assignment: CDR1 SGHRS and CDR2 YFSETQ. V shed 4 bases, J shed 5 bases, and the junction held 6 bases outside the gene matches. The CDR3 runs 14 residues. In DNA, the CDR3 is TGCGCCAGCAGCCCGGACAGGCCCGATCAGCCCCAGCATTTT. Translating it yields CASSPDRPDQPQHF.

V and J are TRBV7-8 and TRBJ2-7, with TRBD1 matching over 8 bases. The CDR3 sequence is 17 residues long. With V trimmed by 0 bases and J by 6 bases, 13 bases remained unmatched. Per germline, CDR1 SGHVS and CDR2 FQNEAQ. The CDR3 DNA sequence: TGTGCCAGCAGCTTAGCCGGGCCGACGACAGGGGTAGGCGAGCAGTACTTC. The encoded protein is CASSLAGPTTGVGEQYF.

The chain employs TRBV6-5 and TRBJ2-7, with 7 nucleotides matching TRBD1. After removal of 7 bases from V and 2 bases from J, the junction contained 11 bases not matched to a gene. This CDR3 has 15 residues. Germline V gene lookup returns CDR1 MNHEY and CDR2 SVGAGI. The CDR3 is CASNPSYGTAYEQYF. In DNA, the CDR3 is TGTGCCAGCAATCCGAGCTACGGGACAGCCTACGAGCAGTACTTC.

This rearrangement joins TRBV6-1 to TRBJ1-5; D call uncertain. The germline V gene encodes CDR1 MNHNS and CDR2 SASEGT. The V gene lost 0 bases and the J gene lost 7 bases, with 10 bases spanning the gap. The CDR3 consists of 14 residues. The CDR3 bases are TGTGCCAGCAGTGAAGCGCAAAGAGGACAGCCCCAGCATTTT. Translated, it gives CASSEAQRGQPQHF.

CDR3 nucleotides: TGCGCCAGCAGCTTAGGATACACAGGGGGTAATCAGCCCCAGCATTTT. Protein: CASSLGYTGGNQPQHF. The chain carries TRBV5-1 and TRBJ1-5; 8 nucleotides line up with TRBD1. Trimming cost V 2 bases and J 4 bases; bases outside gene matches: 8. Germline CDR1 SGHRS, CDR2 YFSETQ. The CDR3 spans 16 residues.

This chain links TRBV5-1 with TRBJ2-7, with a possible D match to TRBD2 (5 bases). The CDR3 totals 14 residues. Germline CDR1 and CDR2: SGHRS and YFSETQ. V lost 4 bases and J lost 2, with 13 bases in between. The CDR3 DNA reads TGCGCCAGCAGCCGAGGACTTATCCCCTACGAGCAGTACTTC. It encodes CASSRGLIPYEQYF.

The genes are TRBV4-1 and TRBJ1-5, with D hard to call. The CDR3 has 13 residues. Trimming left V 1 base short and J 11 bases short, with 12 bases between. Germline CDR1 reads MGHRA; CDR2 reads YSYEKL. The CDR3 protein is CASSQVAGSAQHF. The CDR3 coding sequence is TGCGCCAGCAGCCAAGTCGCGGGGTCGGCCCAGCATTTT.

V gene TRBV4-3 combines with J gene TRBJ2-3; D perhaps matches TRBD2 (6 bases). Per germline, CDR1 LGHNA and CDR2 YSLEER. Trimming shortened V by 4 bases and J by 1 base, and 15 bases separated the two germline ends. CDR3 size: 16 residues. Here the CDR3 DNA reads TGCGCCAGCAGCCCTCAGGCGGGATATGGCACAGATACGCAGTATTTT. It specifies CASSPQAGYGTDTQYF.

The chain couples TRBV28 to TRBJ2-7; D not resolved. This CDR3 region has 12 residues. Trimming pared 6 bases from V and 0 bases from J, leaving 6 bases between. Germline V CDR1 and CDR2: MDHEN, SYDVKM. CDR3 in DNA: TGTGCCAGCAGGGCAGACTCCTACGAGCAGTACTTC. This codes for CASRADSYEQYF.

V usage is TRBV19 and J usage is TRBJ2-2; no clear D gene. Trimming took off 10 bases at V and 4 bases at J, with 13 bases between the two ends. CDR1 and CDR2 from the germline V gene are LNHDA and SQIVND (reference sequence). The CDR3 length is 13 residues. The CDR3 spells CATRLIFTGELFF. CDR3 nucleotides: TGTGCCACTCGACTTATCTTCACCGGGGAGCTGTTTTTT.

The CDR3 DNA reads as TGCGCCAGCAGTCTGTTGGAACAGGTAAACACTGAAGCTTTCTTT. Translated: CASSLLEQVNTEAFF. The V call is TRBV23-1, the J call TRBJ1-1, with a weak D call TRBD1 (5 bases). TRBV23-1 is marked as an open reading frame, function uncertain. V was clipped by 4 bases and J by 2 bases, with 14 bases between them. The CDR3 is 15 amino acids.

The genes are TRBV6-4 and TRBJ2-7; D is unresolved. Per germline, CDR1 MRHNA and CDR2 SNTAGT. The CDR3 covers 17 residues. Trimming pared 2 bases from V and 1 base from J, leaving 18 bases between. The CDR3 sequence: CASSDIGMKEASYEQYF. The CDR3 nucleotides are TGTGCCAGCAGTGACATAGGAATGAAAGAGGCATCCTACGAGCAGTACTTC.

V and J are TRBV7-2 and TRBJ2-1; TRBD2 matches at 7 bases. V shed 1 base, J shed 6 bases, and the junction held 3 bases outside the gene matches. Germline CDR1 reads SGHTA; CDR2 reads FQGNSA. The length of the CDR3 is 14 residues. Here the CDR3 DNA reads TGTGCCAGCAGCTTAGATTGGGGGGGCAATGAGCAGTTCTTC. Translating gives CASSLDWGGNEQFF.

This chain links TRBV7-9 with TRBJ1-1, with D unresolved. Germline assignment: CDR1 SEHNR and CDR2 FQNEAQ (reference sequence). Trimming pared 7 bases from V and 1 base from J, leaving 16 bases between. This CDR3 is built from 15 residues. The chain's CDR3 is CASTQWSDSNTEAFF. CDR3 in DNA: TGTGCCAGCACCCAATGGAGCGATTCGAACACTGAAGCTTTCTTT.

The chain couples TRBV6-6 to TRBJ2-1; 8 bases are a match to TRBD1. V shed 8 bases and J 14 bases; nucleotides not matched to a gene: 14. This CDR3 contains 13 residues. Germline V gives CDR1 MNHNY, CDR2 SVGAGI (reference sequence). The CDR3 reads CASGPGQAFGKFF. CDR3 in DNA: TGTGCCAGCGGTCCGGGACAGGCATTCGGGAAGTTCTTC.

The rearrangement joins TRBV19 to TRBJ1-5; TRBD1 matches 7 bases. CDR1 and CDR2 (germline): LNHDA, SQIVND (reference sequence). The CDR3 is 15 amino acids. With V trimmed by 5 bases and J by 1 base, 5 bases remained unmatched. CDR3 in amino acids: CASSGRGRSNQPQHF. The CDR3 DNA follows: TGTGCCAGTAGTGGCAGGGGGAGGAGCAATCAGCCCCAGCATTTT.

The chain joins TRBV2 to TRBJ1-2; no definite D call. CDR1 is SNHLY, CDR2 FYNNEI, per germline. Trimming took off 8 bases at V and 4 bases at J, with 11 bases between the two ends. The CDR3 covers 12 residues. The CDR3 region has the DNA TGTGCCAGCTCTCCGGGAGTCTATGGCTACACCTTC. Translated: CASSPGVYGYTF.

The rearrangement uses TRBV5-1 and TRBJ2-1; 10 bases are shared with TRBD2. The CDR3 runs 17 residues. CDR1 is SGHRS and CDR2 is YFSETQ in the germline V gene. J gave up 1 base and V 3 bases, and 7 bases lay outside the gene matches. CDR3 region: CASSSRISGRSYNEQFF. Written as DNA, the CDR3 is TGCGCCAGCAGCTCCCGGATTAGCGGGAGGTCCTACAATGAGCAGTTCTTC.

Only a few counts were recorded for this clone. The V gene is TRBV2, the J gene TRBJ2-5; 15 nucleotides match TRBD2. There are 18 residues in the CDR3. J lost 5 bases, V lost 7 bases, and 14 bases had no gene match. Looked up from germline, CDR1 is SNHLY and CDR2 is FYNNEI. This CDR3 reads CASIVRTSGRAYLETQYF. The DNA for the CDR3 is TGTGCCAGCATAGTAAGGACTAGCGGGAGGGCCTATCTGGAGACCCAGTACTTC.

This clone has more than one count but fewer than ten. V gene TRBV5-8 combines with J gene TRBJ2-2, with TRBD2 identical over 10 bases. From germline, CDR1 is SGHTS and CDR2 YDEGEE. With V trimmed by 2 bases and J by 6 bases, 10 bases remained unmatched. This CDR3 has 17 amino acids. The CDR3 DNA follows: TGTGCCAGCAGCTTTGGGATAAGCGGGAGGGCCTCCGGGGAGCTGTTTTTT. Translating it yields CASSFGISGRASGELFF.

This clone showed up just a few times. The chain couples TRBV4-3 to TRBJ1-2; 7 bases are shared with TRBD1. Germline CDR1 is LGHNA and CDR2 is YSLEER. The length of the CDR3 is 15 residues. The trim removed 0 bases at V and 7 bases at J, leaving 8 bases unmatched. CDR3 coding DNA: TGCGCCAGCAGCCAAGAAGCAGGGGGGTTGGGTGGCTACACCTTC. Translating it yields CASSQEAGGLGGYTF.

The chain links TRBV2 to TRBJ2-7; 8 bases agree with TRBD1. The CDR3 is 14 residues long. Unmatched junction bases numbered 5, after V lost 7 bases and J lost 0 bases. Germline V gene lookup returns CDR1 SNHLY and CDR2 FYNNEI. The DNA for the CDR3 is TGTGCCAGCAAAAACAGGGGGAGCTCCTACGAGCAGTACTTC. Translation: CASKNRGSSYEQYF.

The V and J genes are TRBV6-1 and TRBJ2-7, with TRBD2 matching over 7 bases. Germline-derived CDR1 and CDR2 are MNHNS and SASEGT. V dropped 8 bases and J dropped 2; count of bases not matched to a gene: 6. CDR3 length equals 13 residues. As DNA, the CDR3 is TGTGCCAGCTCGCTAGCGGACCCCTACGAGCAGTACTTC. Translated: CASSLADPYEQYF.

This chain connects TRBV6-6 to TRBJ2-3; 7 bases match TRBD1. This CDR3 is built from 13 residues. Per the germline V gene, CDR1 is MNHNY and CDR2 is SVGAGI (reference sequence). The junction had 6 bases not matched to a gene; V was cut back by 10 bases and J by 2 bases. The CDR3 region is CAITRGFTDTQYF. The CDR3 bases are TGTGCCATTACCAGGGGGTTCACAGATACGCAGTATTTT.

The chain combines TRBV4-3 with TRBJ2-5, with D possibly matching TRBD1 (5 bases). The germline gives CDR1 LGHNA, CDR2 YSLEER. Between the trimmed V and J ends, which lost 1 base and 3 bases, there was a span of 12 bases. This CDR3 contains 15 residues. CDR3 region: CASSQGVQAEETQYF. Here the CDR3 DNA reads TGCGCCAGCAGCCAAGGGGTACAGGCTGAAGAGACCCAGTACTTC.

This clone was seen only a few times. The gene calls are TRBV7-9 and TRBJ2-1, with 7 positions matching TRBD2. V was clipped by 0 bases and J by 5 bases; unmatched bases: 10. This CDR3 has 17 amino acids. The V gene's germline CDR1 is SEHNR and CDR2 FQNEAQ (reference sequence). CDR3 sequence: CASSLALGGRLDNEQFF. The CDR3 nucleotides read TGTGCCAGCAGCTTAGCGCTCGGCGGGAGATTGGACAATGAGCAGTTCTTC.

There are a few counts of this clone. The V gene is TRBV28, the J gene TRBJ2-3, with D possibly matching TRBD1 (6 bases). V dropped 2 bases and J dropped 5 bases, with 14 bases sitting between them. The V gene's germline CDR1 is MDHEN and CDR2 SYDVKM. CDR3 length: 15 residues. The CDR3 DNA reads TGTGCCAGCAGTTTAGGTCGGTTAGGGGGAGATACGCAGTATTTT. Protein product: CASSLGRLGGDTQYF.

The chain employs TRBV5-1 and TRBJ2-7; the D gene is possibly TRBD1 (5 bases). The CDR3 contains 14 residues. CDR1 and CDR2 (germline): SGHRS, YFSETQ. V lost 5 bases to trimming and J lost 2 bases, with 14 bases between them. The CDR3 nucleotides read TGCGCCAGCAGACAGGACACGTTCACCTACGAGCAGTACTTC. Translating gives CASRQDTFTYEQYF.

As to this clone: One end of the junction varies from germline; a read error may be responsible. V is TRBV5-4 and J is TRBJ1-1; 9 nucleotides line up with TRBD1. Germline-derived CDR1 and CDR2 are SGHNT and YYREEE (reference sequence). The CDR3 is 15 residues long. The CDR3 spells CAISPLGQGYTEAFF. For the CDR3, the DNA is TGTGCCATCAGCCCCCTGGGACAGGGCTATACTGAAGCTTTCTTT.

This rearrangement joins TRBV4-3 to TRBJ2-5; maybe TRBD2 (5 bases). The J call may be incorrect, as the DNA end agrees better with TRBJ2-7. Germline lookup yields CDR1 LGHNA and CDR2 YSLEER. This CDR3 is 14 amino acids long. CDR3 nucleotides: TGCGCCAGCAGCCAAGAAGGTCGAGCGGACGAGCAGTACTTC. The encoded protein is CASSQEGRADEQYF.